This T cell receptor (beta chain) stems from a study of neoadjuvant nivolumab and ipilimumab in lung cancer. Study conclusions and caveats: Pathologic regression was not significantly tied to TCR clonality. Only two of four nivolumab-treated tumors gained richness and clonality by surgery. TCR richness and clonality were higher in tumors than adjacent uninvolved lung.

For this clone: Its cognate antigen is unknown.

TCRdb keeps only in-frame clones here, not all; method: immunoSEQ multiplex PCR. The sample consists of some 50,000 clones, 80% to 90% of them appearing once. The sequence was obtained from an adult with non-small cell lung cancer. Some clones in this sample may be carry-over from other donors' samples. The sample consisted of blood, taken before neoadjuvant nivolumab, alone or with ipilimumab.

This CDR3 is CAWGDEPAGYGYTF. DNA of the CDR3: TGTGCCTGGGGGGACGAACCAGCCGGCTATGGCTACACCTTC. This rearrangement joins TRBV30 to TRBJ1-2, with D maybe TRBD1 (5 bases). The CDR3 extends over 14 amino acids. Trimming removed 5 bases at V and 4 bases at J, with 17 bases between. Germline V gene lookup returns CDR1 GTSNPN and CDR2 SVGIG (reference sequence).